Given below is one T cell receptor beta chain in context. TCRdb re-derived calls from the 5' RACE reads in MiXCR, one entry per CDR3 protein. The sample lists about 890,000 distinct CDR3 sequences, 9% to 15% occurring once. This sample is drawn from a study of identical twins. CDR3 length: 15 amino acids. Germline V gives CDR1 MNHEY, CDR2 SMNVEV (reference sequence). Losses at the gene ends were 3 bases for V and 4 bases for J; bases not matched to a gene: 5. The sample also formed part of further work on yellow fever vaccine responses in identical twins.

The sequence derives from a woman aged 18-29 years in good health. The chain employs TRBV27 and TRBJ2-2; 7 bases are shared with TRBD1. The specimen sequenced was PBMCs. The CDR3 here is CASSFNRGSTGELFF. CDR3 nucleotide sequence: TGTGCCAGCAGTTTTAACAGGGGTAGCACCGGGGAGCTGTTTTTT.